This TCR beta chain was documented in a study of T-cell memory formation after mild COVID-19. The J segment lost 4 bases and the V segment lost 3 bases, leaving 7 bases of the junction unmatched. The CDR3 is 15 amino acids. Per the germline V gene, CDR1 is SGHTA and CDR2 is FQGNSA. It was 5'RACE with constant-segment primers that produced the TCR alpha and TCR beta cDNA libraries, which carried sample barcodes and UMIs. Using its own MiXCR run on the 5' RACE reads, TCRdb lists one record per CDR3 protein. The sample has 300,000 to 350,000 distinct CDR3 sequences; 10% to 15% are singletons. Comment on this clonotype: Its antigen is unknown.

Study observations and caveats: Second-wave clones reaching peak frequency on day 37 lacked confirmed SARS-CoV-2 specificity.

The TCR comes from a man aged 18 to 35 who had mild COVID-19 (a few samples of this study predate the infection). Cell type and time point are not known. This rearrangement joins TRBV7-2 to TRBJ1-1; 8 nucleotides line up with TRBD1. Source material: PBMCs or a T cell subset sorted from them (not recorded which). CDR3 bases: TGTGCCAGCAGCTTTGGACAGGGAATCCGCACTGAAGCTTTCTTT. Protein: CASSFGQGIRTEAFF.